Presented here are 6 T cell receptor beta chains from one specimen sequenced in a study of blood T cell repertoires in COVID-19 (dated by TCRdb to the early 2020s). The library was obtained by the immunoSEQ multiplex PCR assay. As stored in TCRdb, this immuneACCESS dataset retains in-frame rearrangements with V and J assigned. A fraction of the clones does not appear; measured against another copy, unresolved V genes explain less than half of the discrepancy, and the remainder lacks a known reason. The sample includes 250,000 or so clones, with around 86% observed a single time. Less than 1.6% of the sample is in the top ten clones. Specimen: peripheral blood. The receptors come from a woman aged 40 to 50 who had recovered from COVID-19.

This clone came up a few times. This rearrangement joins TRBV19 to TRBJ1-2, with 7 bases aligning to TRBD1. Unmatched junction bases numbered 12, after V lost 6 bases and J lost 8 bases. The CDR3 sequence is 14 residues long. Per the germline V gene, CDR1 is LNHDA and CDR2 is SQIVND (reference sequence). The CDR3 DNA sequence: TGTGCCAGTAGGACAGGGAACCCCTCGGAAGGCTACACCTTC. It translates to CASRTGNPSEGYTF.

This chain joins TRBV9 and TRBJ1-1, with D tentatively TRBD1 (5 bases). The CDR3 runs to 15 residues. V lost 0 bases, J lost 3 bases, and 12 bases lay in between. Per the germline V gene, CDR1 is SGDLS and CDR2 is YYNGEE. CDR3 nucleotide sequence: TGTGCCAGCAGCGTAGCCCCGTGGGGGGACACTGAAGCTTTCTTT. Translated: CASSVAPWGDTEAFF.

The V call is TRBV9, the J call TRBJ2-1, with 10 bases matching TRBD2. After removal of 1 base from V and 7 bases from J, the junction contained 2 bases not matched to a gene. The CDR3 contains 14 residues. Germline assignment: CDR1 SGDLS and CDR2 YYNGEE. The CDR3 loop reads CASSVSGGVNEQFF. CDR3 DNA: TGTGCCAGCAGCGTAAGCGGGGGGGTGAATGAGCAGTTCTTC.

The chain combines TRBV11-2 with TRBJ2-5; weak D call: TRBD2 (6 bases). The CDR3 sequence is 14 residues long. V lost 7 bases and J 5 bases, leaving 17 bases between the germline ends. CDR1 is SGHAT and CDR2 is FQNNGV in the germline V gene. DNA of the CDR3: TGTGCCAGCACCCCTGGGGGGTGGACGGAGACCCAGTACTTC. Protein sequence: CASTPGGWTETQYF.

The chain employs TRBV7-9 and TRBJ1-1; the match to TRBD1 covers 7 bases. CDR1 SEHNR and CDR2 FQNEAQ come from the germline V gene (reference sequence). Trimming at V came to 0 bases and at J to 5 bases, leaving 6 bases not matched to a gene. The CDR3 spans 15 residues. CDR3 nucleotides: TGTGCCAGCAGCTTAGCGGCCAGGGGGGAGACTGAAGCTTTCTTT. Encoded protein: CASSLAARGETEAFF.

This chain links TRBV6-5 with TRBJ2-5, with 8 bases that match TRBD2. V lost 6 bases to trimming and J lost 7 bases; unmatched junction nucleotides: 4. CDR1 MNHEY and CDR2 SVGAGI come from the germline V gene. There are 12 residues in the CDR3. CDR3 sequence: CASSPGGGTQYF. The DNA for the CDR3 is TGTGCCAGCAGCCCCGGGGGGGGGACCCAGTACTTC.